Below are 19 T cell receptor beta chains sequenced from a single sample in a study of cytomegalovirus exposure and HLA in healthy donors. Here immunoSEQ multiplex PCR was the method, and the copy in TCRdb shows in-frame clones only, minus some. The sample consists of some 330,000 clones, roughly 85% of them appearing once. The sequencing sample was made of PBMCs. The source is a woman in her late teens or twenties in good health and CMV-seronegative.

This chain connects TRBV10-3 to TRBJ2-1, with D tentatively TRBD1 (6 bases). The germline CDR1 and CDR2 sequences are ENHRY and SYGVKD. This CDR3 is 16 amino acids long. V was shortened by 4 bases and J by 0 bases, with 13 bases between the two germline ends. Here the CDR3 reads CAISGGDTSSYNEQFF. CDR3 DNA: TGTGCCATCAGTGGTGGGGACACAAGCTCCTACAATGAGCAGTTCTTC.

In its sample, this clone was seen once. J is TRBJ1-1 and V is TRBV19; 8 bases agree with TRBD1. CDR1 is LNHDA, CDR2 SQIVND, per germline (reference sequence). V dropped 2 bases and J dropped 1; count of bases not matched to a gene: 12. The CDR3 runs 18 residues. CDR3 residues: CASSIISRQGSENTEAFF. Here the CDR3 DNA reads TGTGCCAGTAGTATAATTTCGAGACAGGGGAGTGAGAACACTGAAGCTTTCTTT. Based on the CDR3 plus reference TRBV19 and TRBJ1-1, the full variable domain is DGGITQSPKYLFRKEGQNVTLSCEQNLNHDAMYWYRQDPGQGLRLIYYSQIVNDFQKGDIAEGYSVSREKKESFPLTVTSAQKNPTAFYLCASSIISRQGSENTEAFFGQGTRLTVV.

On this clone itself: Within the sample, other DNA sequences also encode this same CDR3. The V gene is TRBV4-3, the J gene TRBJ2-7, with a weak D call TRBD1 (5 bases). V shed 0 bases and J shed 2 bases, with 8 bases lying between them. This CDR3 region has 14 residues. Germline CDR1 and CDR2: LGHNA and YSLEER. This CDR3 reads CASSQDLGAYEQYF. The CDR3 DNA sequence: TGCGCCAGCAGCCAAGATTTAGGGGCCTACGAGCAGTACTTC.

The rearrangement links TRBV5-1 to TRBJ2-1; 11 positions agree with TRBD2. CDR1 is SGHRS and CDR2 is YFSETQ in the germline V gene. The ends lost 4 bases at V and 0 bases at J; junction bases unmatched: 9. The CDR3 has 18 residues. DNA of the CDR3: TGCGCCAGCAGCCTAGGGACTAGCGGCAAGAGCTCCTACAATGAGCAGTTCTTC. Amino acid sequence: CASSLGTSGKSSYNEQFF. The full variable domain, in which reference TRBV5-1 and TRBJ2-1 provide the parts outside the CDR3, is KAGVTQTPRYLIKTRGQQVTLSCSPISGHRSVSWYQQTPGQGLQFLFEYFSETQRNKGNFPGRFSGRQFSNSRSEMNVSTLELGDSALYLCASSLGTSGKSSYNEQFFGPGTRLTVL.

V is TRBV18 and J is TRBJ2-3; D unclear. Germline CDR1 is KGHSH and CDR2 is LQKENI. The CDR3 spans 12 residues. Trimming cost V 6 bases and J 5 bases, with 9 bases left between them. Here the CDR3 reads CASSWAQDTQYF. CDR3 DNA: TGTGCCAGCTCTTGGGCCCAAGATACGCAGTATTTT.

The gene calls are TRBV14 and TRBJ1-4; D is uncertain. The CDR3 contains 14 residues. The V gene lost 3 bases and the J gene lost 7 bases, with 12 bases spanning the gap. CDR1 and CDR2 (germline): SGHDN, FVKESK. The CDR3 protein is CASSQDDTFEKLFF. Written as DNA, the CDR3 is TGTGCCAGCAGCCAGGATGACACCTTTGAAAAACTGTTTTTT.

In its sample, this clone was seen a few times. The rearrangement uses TRBV12-5 and TRBJ2-2, with 8 bases lining up with TRBD2. From germline, CDR1 is LGHNT and CDR2 FRNRAP. The CDR3 consists of 15 residues. J gave up 4 bases and V 7 bases, and 8 bases lay outside the gene matches. The CDR3 DNA sequence: TGTGCTAGTGCCCTGGGTAGCGGGGTCACCGGGGAGCTGTTTTTT. It is translated as CASALGSGVTGELFF.

This chain connects TRBV4-2 to TRBJ2-2, with D possibly matching TRBD1 (5 bases). This CDR3 has 16 residues. From germline, CDR1 is LGHNA and CDR2 YNFKEQ. V dropped 0 bases and J dropped 6 bases, with 14 bases sitting between them. CDR3 amino acids: CASSQESPGLPGELFF. CDR3 coding DNA: TGTGCCAGCAGCCAAGAATCTCCAGGGCTACCCGGGGAGCTGTTTTTT.

The V gene is TRBV29-1, the J gene TRBJ2-1; TRBD2 agrees at 8 bases. Unmatched junction bases numbered 9, after V lost 7 bases and J lost 1 base. CDR1 and CDR2 from the germline V gene are SQVTM and ANQGSEA. The CDR3 has 15 residues. CDR3: CSGQAGDKSYNEQFF. The CDR3 DNA is TGCAGCGGACAAGCGGGAGACAAGTCCTACAATGAGCAGTTCTTC.

V usage is TRBV4-2 and J usage is TRBJ2-2; D is undetermined. The germline V gene has CDR1 LGHNA and CDR2 YNFKEQ. This CDR3 contains 14 residues. V was clipped by 5 bases and J by 3 bases, with 10 bases between them. The CDR3 reads CASSVSSDTGELFF. Written as DNA, the CDR3 is TGTGCCAGCAGCGTTAGCTCCGACACCGGGGAGCTGTTTTTT.

This clone was picked up a small number of times. This chain joins TRBV5-4 and TRBJ2-2; TRBD1 is a possible D gene (5 bases). Germline loops: CDR1 SGHNT, CDR2 YYREEE (reference sequence). The V end lost 0 bases, the J end lost 3 bases, and 9 bases lay between the germline ends. The CDR3 is 15 amino acids. Here the CDR3 DNA reads TGTGCCAGCAGCTTGGGCCAGGGTTACACCGGGGAGCTGTTTTTT. This gives the protein CASSLGQGYTGELFF.

The chain is built from TRBV7-2 and TRBJ1-2; TRBD1 is a possible D gene (6 bases). V was clipped by 5 bases and J by 6 bases, with 13 bases between them. This CDR3 comprises 13 residues. CDR1 and CDR2 from the germline V gene are SGHTA and FQGNSA. This CDR3 reads CASSHDRLDGYTF. CDR3 DNA sequence: TGTGCCAGCAGCCACGACAGGCTGGATGGCTACACCTTC.

This clone was seen once. The chain carries TRBV27 and TRBJ2-1, with D tentatively TRBD1 (6 bases). This CDR3 has 13 residues. V lost 5 bases, J lost 4 bases, and 9 bases lay in between. Germline lookup yields CDR1 MNHEY and CDR2 SMNVEV (reference sequence). The CDR3 DNA sequence: TGTGCCAGCAGTAAGACAGGTTACAATGAGCAGTTCTTC. Translated, it gives CASSKTGYNEQFF.

The chain couples TRBV5-1 to TRBJ2-7; possible D gene TRBD1, 5 bases. There are 14 residues in the CDR3. Trimming stripped 0 bases from V and 5 bases from J, with 12 bases between. Germline values: CDR1 SGHRS, CDR2 YFSETQ. CDR3 coding DNA: TGCGCCAGCAGCTTGGAGCAGGGATCCAACGAGCAGTACTTC. Translated: CASSLEQGSNEQYF.

This sequence joins TRBV28 and TRBJ1-1; TRBD1 matches at 7 bases. CDR3 length: 15 amino acids. Trimming at V came to 5 bases and at J to 0 bases, leaving 6 bases not matched to a gene. The germline V gene has CDR1 MDHEN and CDR2 SYDVKM. The DNA of the CDR3 is TGTGCCAGCAGTCTTTTCGACAGGGTGAACACTGAAGCTTTCTTT. This codes for CASSLFDRVNTEAFF.

This clone was seen only once. The chain is built from TRBV9 and TRBJ2-1; possibly TRBD2 for D (6 bases). Per germline, CDR1 SGDLS and CDR2 YYNGEE. The CDR3 loop spans 15 amino acids. V was shortened by 3 bases and J by 9 bases, with 19 bases between the two germline ends. This CDR3 is CASSATPGEAIEQFF. For the CDR3, the DNA is TGTGCCAGCAGCGCTACTCCGGGAGAAGCCATTGAGCAGTTCTTC.

The chain combines TRBV29-1 with TRBJ2-3; no definite D call. V was pared by 7 bases and J by 5 bases, with 10 bases between. This CDR3 comprises 11 residues. Germline V gene lookup returns CDR1 SQVTM and CDR2 ANQGSEA. CDR3 in amino acids: CSARFVDTQYF. DNA for the CDR3: TGCAGCGCCCGTTTTGTAGATACGCAGTATTTT.

CDR3 protein: CASSPEVGLVDEQFF. For the CDR3, the DNA is TGTGCCAGCAGCCCGGAGGTGGGACTAGTCGATGAGCAGTTCTTC. The V call is TRBV5-6, the J call TRBJ2-1; 8 bases fit TRBD2. V shed 4 bases, J shed 8 bases, and the junction held 11 bases outside the gene matches. The germline CDR1 and CDR2 sequences are SGHDT and YYEEEE. The CDR3 runs to 15 residues.

V and J are TRBV7-3 and TRBJ2-1; D is perhaps TRBD1 (5 bases). The germline V gene has CDR1 SGHTA and CDR2 FQGTGA. Trimming took off 4 bases at V and 0 bases at J, with 10 bases between the two ends. The CDR3 spans 15 residues. The CDR3 spells CASSSTGSSYNEQFF. In DNA form, the CDR3 reads TGTGCCAGCAGCTCTACAGGAAGCTCCTACAATGAGCAGTTCTTC.